This TCR beta chain was obtained from a study of T cells expressing NK-cell markers (dated by TCRdb to 2019 to 2021). At the level of the whole study: Three sorted T-cell subsets (CD3+CD56+NKG2C+, CD3+CD56+NKG2C- and CD3+CD56-NKG2C+) from 7 to 9 donors had their TCR beta-chain repertoires profiled. Sequencing of the libraries produced 2 x 150 bp reads on Illumina HiSeq 2000/2500, MiSeq or NextSeq. All eight donors whose samples were sequenced were randomly selected healthy volunteers, three of them men and five women. Among the eight sequenced donors, only one was HCMV-seronegative, while the other seven were HCMV-seropositive.

The run used an Illumina HiSeq 2000. TCR beta cDNA libraries were made by 5'RACE template switching that added a universal primer site and unique molecular identifiers. Synthesis of cDNA was primed from the TCR beta constant segment and was followed by two consecutive PCR amplification steps. The paper's processing steps were these. MIGEC was used to demultiplex reads and group the reads by UMI, and MiTCR was used to assemble and quantify clonotypes. To exclude erroneous sequences, any TCR cDNA sequence not supported by at least two reads was discarded. The tcR package was used for downstream repertoire analysis, with clonotypes matched between fractions based on CDR3 nucleotide sequence plus V segment. VDJmatch was used to annotate antigen specificity against VDJdb, with one amino acid substitution in CDR3 allowed. TCRdb reprocessed the raw reads; every CDR3 protein sequence is a single record, and DNA is not supplied. The V and J calls follow TCRdb's processing rather than the paper's. This sample's table carries approximately 170,000 distinct CDR3 sequences. The ten largest clones represent around 21% of the sample.

The CDR3 measures 15 amino acids from cysteine to phenylalanine. No DNA was logged. From a lookup of the germline V gene, CDR1 and CDR2 are LGHNA and YNFKEQ. Details on this clonotype: No cognate antigen has been identified for it.

A commercial ELISA kit detecting HCMV-specific IgG in serum was used to determine HCMV serostatus. Ficoll density gradient centrifugation was used to isolate peripheral blood mononuclear cells from blood. Results and caveats for the whole study, not just this receptor: Those dominant clonotypes were again the most abundant among CD3+CD56-NKG2C+ cells in a handful of donors, at about 25-60.1%. It remained unclear whether the expanded NKG2C-expressing T cell clones were specific for HCMV antigens. In 6 or 7 donors, the dominant CD3+CD56+NKG2C+ clonotypes ranked among the top 10 CD8+ clonotypes, making up about 1.0-7.5% of CD8+ T cells.

Recombination connected TRBV4-2 to TRBJ2-1. This clonotype originated in a man aged 18-69 years in good health. Source material: blood T cells: a sorted CD56 or NKG2C T cell subset, CD4+ or CD8+ T cells, or bulk PBMC T cells (not recorded which). The CDR3 region reads CASSQDLGGWGEQFF.